Listed below are T cell receptor beta chains from one sample, sequenced in a study of blood T cell repertoires in COVID-19. Assay: immunoSEQ multiplex PCR; the TCRdb copy retains only in-frame clones and omits some. The table lists roughly 250,000 clones, roughly 93% of them singletons. Sequencing was carried out using PBMCs or T cells enriched from blood (not recorded which). The receptors here all came from a woman between 40 and 55 years old with acute COVID-19. Both conserved end residues are part of each CDR3. The D gene is left open where the match is weak. Clone size is given for some rows only: seen once, a few or many times, or a class if the clone is expanded.

j_call	clone_size	d_call	v_call	cdr3_nt	cdr3_aa
TRBJ1-5	once	TRBD1	TRBV30	TGTGCCTGGAGGACAGGGGGCACCAATCAGCCCCAGCATTTT	CAWRTGGTNQPQHF
TRBJ2-1	once	TRBD1	TRBV29-1	TGCAGCGTTGGACAGGGTTACAATGAGCAGTTCTTC	CSVGQGYNEQFF
TRBJ2-1	.	.	TRBV12-3/TRBV12-4	TGTGCCAGCGGCAGGGGTTACAATGAGCAGTTCTTC	CASGRGYNEQFF
TRBJ1-2	.	.	TRBV30	TGTGCCTGGGGTCCCCGTACCCGGGGCTATGGCTACACCTTC	CAWGPRTRGYGYTF
TRBJ2-7	.	.	TRBV14	TGTGCCAGCAGCTCATACCGGGACAAGCAGTACTTC	CASSSYRDKQYF
TRBJ1-2	.	TRBD1	TRBV28	TGTGCCAGCAGTATCACAGGGGGCGGTGGCTACACCTTC	CASSITGGGGYTF
TRBJ1-2	.	.	TRBV28	TGTGCCAGTTCAGGGGACCTTAACTATGGCTACACCTTC	CASSGDLNYGYTF
TRBJ2-7	.	.	TRBV27	TGTGCCAGCAGCCGCGGGACAGCCGAGCAGTACTTC	CASSRGTAEQYF
TRBJ1-2	.	.	TRBV28	TGTGCCAGCAGTTTCCAGAACTATGGCTACACCTTC	CASSFQNYGYTF
TRBJ2-3	once	TRBD1	TRBV6-5	TGTGCCAGCAGTTACGTCGGGACAGGAGATACGCAGTATTTT	CASSYVGTGDTQYF
TRBJ2-3	.	.	TRBV29-1	TGCAGCGTTGAGACGGGAAGCACAGATACGCAGTATTTT	CSVETGSTDTQYF
TRBJ1-5	.	.	TRBV7-3	TGTGCCAGCAGCACGCCCCCGAGCGGCGACATCAATCAGCCCCAGCATTTT	CASSTPPSGDINQPQHF
TRBJ2-1	once	.	TRBV11-2	TGTGCCAGCAGCTCTAGCGTACCGAAACATTTTAATCCGTTCTTC	CASSSSVPKHFNPFF
TRBJ2-2	.	.	TRBV11-2	TGTGCCAGCAGCGCGTCGACAGGCCTGGAGCTGTTTTTT	CASSASTGLELFF
TRBJ2-7	.	TRBD2	TRBV19	TGTGCCAGTAGAACGACTAGCCGAAGCTCCTACGAGCAGTACTTC	CASRTTSRSSYEQYF
TRBJ2-6	.	.	TRBV4-1	TGCGCCAGCAGTCTTTCCGGGGCCAACGTCCTGACTTTC	CASSLSGANVLTF
TRBJ2-1	once	.	TRBV3-1/TRBV3-2	TGTGCCAGCAGCCAAGGACTAGGCAACTCCTACAATGAGCAGTTCTTC	CASSQGLGNSYNEQFF
TRBJ1-5	.	.	TRBV30	TGTGCCTGGAGTGCGGGCCTGACGGGGAATCAGCCCCAGCATTTT	CAWSAGLTGNQPQHF
TRBJ2-7	.	.	TRBV3-1/TRBV3-2	TGTGCCTCAAGGGGGTCCCCGGGATATCAGTACTTC	CASRGSPGYQYF
TRBJ2-7	.	.	TRBV5-8	TGTGCCAGCAGCTTTTCGGTCGCGGGAAACTACGAGCAGTACTTC	CASSFSVAGNYEQYF
TRBJ2-3	once	TRBD2	TRBV25-1	TGTGCCAGCAGTGGATCTAGCGGGAGTTGGACAGATACGCAGTATTTT	CASSGSSGSWTDTQYF
TRBJ1-1	.	TRBD1	TRBV5-5	TGTGCCAGCAGCTTGGTAACCAGGGGGCTCACTGAAGCTTTCTTT	CASSLVTRGLTEAFF
TRBJ1-1	.	.	TRBV14	TGTGCCACCAAGACAGCATGGAACACTGAAGCTTTCTTT	CATKTAWNTEAFF
TRBJ2-2	.	.	TRBV3-1/TRBV3-2	TGTGCCAGCAGCCAAGCGCTCGGCTCGAGCGTGGGCACCGGGGAGCTGTTTTTT	CASSQALGSSVGTGELFF
TRBJ1-2	.	.	TRBV6-5	TGTGCCAGCAGCCTACAGGGTTTAGAGGGCTACACCTTC	CASSLQGLEGYTF
TRBJ1-2	.	.	TRBV10-3	TGTGCCATCAGTCGACCAGGGATTCCCAGCTACACCTTC	CAISRPGIPSYTF
TRBJ2-1	.	TRBD1	TRBV28	TGTGCCATCGAGGGGGCAGGGGCCTACAATGAGCAGTTCTTC	CAIEGAGAYNEQFF
TRBJ1-6	.	TRBD1	TRBV28	TGTGCCAGCAGTTTATCCACGGACAGGGGCTCACCCCTCCACTTT	CASSLSTDRGSPLHF